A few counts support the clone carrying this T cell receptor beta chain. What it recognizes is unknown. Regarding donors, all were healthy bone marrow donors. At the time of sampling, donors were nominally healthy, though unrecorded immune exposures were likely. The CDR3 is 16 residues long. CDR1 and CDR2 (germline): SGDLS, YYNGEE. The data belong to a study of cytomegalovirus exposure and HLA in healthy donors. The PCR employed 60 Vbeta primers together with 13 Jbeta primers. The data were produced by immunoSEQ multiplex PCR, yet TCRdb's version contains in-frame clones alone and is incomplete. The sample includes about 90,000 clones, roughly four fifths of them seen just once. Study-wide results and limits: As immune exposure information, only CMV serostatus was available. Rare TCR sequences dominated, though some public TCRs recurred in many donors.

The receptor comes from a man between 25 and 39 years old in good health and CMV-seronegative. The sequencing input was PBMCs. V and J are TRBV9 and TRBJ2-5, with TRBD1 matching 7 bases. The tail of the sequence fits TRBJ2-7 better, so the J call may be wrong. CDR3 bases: TGTGCCAGCAGCGTATCCTCCCGGGACAGCTCCTACGAGCAGTACTTC. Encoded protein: CASSVSSRDSSYEQYF.